The sequence of this T cell receptor (beta chain) was determined in a study of blood T cell repertoires in COVID-19. Trimming shortened V by 0 bases and J by 8 bases, and 15 bases separated the two germline ends. Germline CDR1 is SGDLS and CDR2 is YYNGEE. This CDR3 is 15 amino acids long. The repertoire was sequenced with immunoSEQ multiplex PCR; TCRdb's copy has only in-frame clones and lacks some. The repertoire includes approximately 110,000 clones, 86% of them detected once, and approximately 5% sits in the top ten. V is TRBV9 and J is TRBJ1-5, with D tentatively TRBD1 (6 bases). The sequence came from a human donor in a cohort sampled during active COVID-19. The sequenced sample consisted of peripheral blood. The CDR3 sequence is CASSVGYRETEPQHF. CDR3 bases: TGTGCCAGCAGCGTAGGGTACAGGGAAACAGAGCCCCAGCATTTT.